The rows below give T cell receptor beta chains drawn from one sample of a study of blood T cell repertoires in COVID-19. Only in-frame clones appear in the TCRdb table, and some are missing; sequencing was by immunoSEQ multiplex PCR. The profile shows almost 350,000 clones, around nine tenths of them singletons. Sequenced input: PBMCs or T cells enriched from blood (not recorded which). These receptors were taken from a woman younger than 45 who had been exposed to COVID-19. The CDR3 runs from the conserved cysteine through the conserved F or W. A D gene is named only where the DNA matches it firmly. Expanded clones are given a class, and other clones once, few, many or no size at all.

V gene: TRBV19
J gene: TRBJ1-5
D gene: .
clone size: once
CDR3 DNA: TGTGCCAGTACTCTCAACCGCGGGGGGGCGTTAGGTAATCAGCCCCAGCATTTT
CDR3 protein: CASTLNRGGALGNQPQHF

V gene: TRBV28
J gene: TRBJ1-5
D gene: .
clone size: .
CDR3 DNA: TGTGCCAGCAGTTTGGGGGGAGGGGGGAGCAATCAGCCCCAGCATTTT
CDR3 protein: CASSLGGGGSNQPQHF

V gene: TRBV27
J gene: TRBJ2-1
D gene: TRBD2
clone size: .
CDR3 DNA: TGTGCCAGCATCTTTAGCGGGAGGAACTACAATGAGCAGTTCTTC
CDR3 protein: CASIFSGRNYNEQFF

V gene: TRBV6-4
J gene: TRBJ1-5
D gene: .
clone size: .
CDR3 DNA: TGTGCCAGCAGCGACACTTTTCGCAATCAGCCCCAGCATTTT
CDR3 protein: CASSDTFRNQPQHF

V gene: TRBV4-2
J gene: TRBJ1-3
D gene: TRBD1
clone size: .
CDR3 DNA: TGTGCCAGCAGCCAGAGATCCGGGACAGGCTCTGGAAACACCATATATTTT
CDR3 protein: CASSQRSGTGSGNTIYF

V gene: TRBV9
J gene: TRBJ1-6
D gene: .
clone size: .
CDR3 DNA: TGTGCCAGCAGCGTAGGGCAGGGTGATTCACCCCTCCACTTT
CDR3 protein: CASSVGQGDSPLHF

V gene: TRBV3-1/TRBV3-2
J gene: TRBJ2-2
D gene: TRBD1
clone size: few
CDR3 DNA: TGTGCCAGCAGCCAGAACAGGGGAGTAGGCACCGGGGAGCTGTTTTTT
CDR3 protein: CASSQNRGVGTGELFF

V gene: TRBV9
J gene: TRBJ2-7
D gene: TRBD2
clone size: .
CDR3 DNA: TGTGCCAGCAGCGTAGGTGCTAGCGGGTCCTACGAGCAGTACTTC
CDR3 protein: CASSVGASGSYEQYF

V gene: TRBV6-2/TRBV6-3
J gene: TRBJ2-7
D gene: TRBD1
clone size: .
CDR3 DNA: TGTGCCAGCAGCACAAGAGACGGACAGGGATTCTTCGGGCAGTACTTC
CDR3 protein: CASSTRDGQGFFGQYF

V gene: TRBV5-1
J gene: TRBJ2-1
D gene: .
clone size: .
CDR3 DNA: TGCGCCAGCAGCTTTTTTGTGGGGGACACAACCTACAATGAGCAGTTCTTC
CDR3 protein: CASSFFVGDTTYNEQFF

V gene: TRBV28
J gene: TRBJ1-6
D gene: .
clone size: few
CDR3 DNA: TGTGCCAGCAGTCGGGAATACTATAATTCACCCCTCCACTTT
CDR3 protein: CASSREYYNSPLHF

V gene: TRBV5-1
J gene: TRBJ2-7
D gene: .
clone size: few
CDR3 DNA: TGCGCCAGCAGCTTGTCGGGGTCGACGTTACCCTACGAGCAGTACTTC
CDR3 protein: CASSLSGSTLPYEQYF

V gene: TRBV14
J gene: TRBJ1-1
D gene: .
clone size: .
CDR3 DNA: TGTGCCAGCAGCCGGCGGGCGGAGAACACTGAAGCTTTCTTT
CDR3 protein: CASSRRAENTEAFF

V gene: TRBV12-3/TRBV12-4
J gene: TRBJ2-7
D gene: .
clone size: .
CDR3 DNA: TGTGCCAGCAGTCATACTAGCTCCTACGAGCAGTACTTC
CDR3 protein: CASSHTSSYEQYF

V gene: TRBV6-1
J gene: TRBJ2-1
D gene: TRBD1
clone size: .
CDR3 DNA: TGTGCCAGCAGTGAAATTCCATATTACGGGACAGGGGGCGAGAATGAGCAGTTCTTC
CDR3 protein: CASSEIPYYGTGGENEQFF

V gene: TRBV20-1
J gene: TRBJ1-1
D gene: .
clone size: .
CDR3 DNA: TGCAGTGCCCTCTTCGGCACTGAAGCTTTCTTT
CDR3 protein: CSALFGTEAFF

V gene: TRBV2
J gene: TRBJ1-5
D gene: .
clone size: .
CDR3 DNA: TGTGCCAGCAGTCCTTACTCCAATCAGCCCCAGCATTTT
CDR3 protein: CASSPYSNQPQHF

V gene: TRBV19
J gene: TRBJ2-1
D gene: .
clone size: .
CDR3 DNA: TGTGCCAGTAGTACGACTAGTCCATCCTACAATGAGCAGTTCTTC
CDR3 protein: CASSTTSPSYNEQFF

V gene: TRBV28
J gene: TRBJ2-7
D gene: .
clone size: once
CDR3 DNA: TGTGCCACCCTCACCGCCCAGTCGACACACTACGAGCAGTACTTC
CDR3 protein: CATLTAQSTHYEQYF

V gene: TRBV18
J gene: TRBJ1-1
D gene: .
clone size: .
CDR3 DNA: TGTGCCAGCTTCGGGACCAGGGGCACTGAAGCTTTCTTT
CDR3 protein: CASFGTRGTEAFF

V gene: TRBV28
J gene: TRBJ2-4
D gene: TRBD2
clone size: .
CDR3 DNA: TGTGCCAGCAGTTATCCACCCCGGGGGGGACCCAAAAACATTCAGTACTTC
CDR3 protein: CASSYPPRGGPKNIQYF

V gene: TRBV27
J gene: TRBJ1-2
D gene: TRBD1
clone size: .
CDR3 DNA: TGTGCCAGCAGTTGGGATCAGACAGGGAACTATGGCTACACCTTC
CDR3 protein: CASSWDQTGNYGYTF

V gene: TRBV19
J gene: TRBJ1-6
D gene: .
clone size: .
CDR3 DNA: TGTGCCAGTAGTTCCAGAACAGGGACCCCGAATAATTCACCCCTCCACTTT
CDR3 protein: CASSSRTGTPNNSPLHF

V gene: TRBV7-2
J gene: TRBJ1-5
D gene: .
clone size: .
CDR3 DNA: TGTGCCAGCAGCCTGGGAGGGGGGAGCAATCAGCCCCAGCATTTT
CDR3 protein: CASSLGGGSNQPQHF

V gene: TRBV18
J gene: TRBJ2-7
D gene: TRBD1
clone size: once
CDR3 DNA: TGTGCCAGCTCACAGGGGGCCGATAACGAGCAGTACTTC
CDR3 protein: CASSQGADNEQYF

V gene: TRBV6-5
J gene: TRBJ1-2
D gene: TRBD1
clone size: .
CDR3 DNA: TGTGCCAGCAGTCCCCAGGGGGCGCGTGGCTACACCTTC
CDR3 protein: CASSPQGARGYTF

V gene: TRBV28
J gene: TRBJ2-7
D gene: .
clone size: few
CDR3 DNA: TGTGCCAGCAGAACACGTTTCTACGAGCAGTACTTC
CDR3 protein: CASRTRFYEQYF

V gene: TRBV18
J gene: TRBJ2-2
D gene: .
clone size: .
CDR3 DNA: TGTGCCAGTTACACGATGCCCGGGGAGCTGTTTTTT
CDR3 protein: CASYTMPGELFF

V gene: TRBV11-3
J gene: TRBJ1-1
D gene: TRBD1
clone size: .
CDR3 DNA: TGTGCCAGCAGCTCCGGACAGGGACGGATGAGAACTGAAGCTTTCTTT
CDR3 protein: CASSSGQGRMRTEAFF

V gene: TRBV18
J gene: TRBJ2-3
D gene: .
clone size: .
CDR3 DNA: TGTGCCAGCTCACCGCTAGCTAGCACAGATACGCAGTATTTT
CDR3 protein: CASSPLASTDTQYF

V gene: TRBV11-1
J gene: TRBJ2-1
D gene: TRBD2
clone size: .
CDR3 DNA: TGTGCCAGCAGCCGACTAGCGGGAGTCTACAATGAGCAGTTCTTC
CDR3 protein: CASSRLAGVYNEQFF